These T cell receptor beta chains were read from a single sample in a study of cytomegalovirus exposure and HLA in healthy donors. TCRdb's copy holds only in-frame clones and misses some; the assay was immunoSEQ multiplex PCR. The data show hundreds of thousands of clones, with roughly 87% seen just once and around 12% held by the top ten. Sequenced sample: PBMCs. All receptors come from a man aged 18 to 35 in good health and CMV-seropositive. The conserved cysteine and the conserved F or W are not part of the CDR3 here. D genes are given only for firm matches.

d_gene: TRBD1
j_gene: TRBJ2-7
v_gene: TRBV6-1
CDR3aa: ASSERDRGPYEQY

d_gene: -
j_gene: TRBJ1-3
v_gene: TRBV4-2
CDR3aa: ASSLSSGNTIY

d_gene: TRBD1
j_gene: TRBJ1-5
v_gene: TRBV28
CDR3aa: ASSPRDRGDQPQH

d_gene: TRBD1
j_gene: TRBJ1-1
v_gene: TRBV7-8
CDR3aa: ASSSYRGNTEAF

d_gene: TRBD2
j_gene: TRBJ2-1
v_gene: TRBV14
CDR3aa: ASSPRARGLAGNYNEQF

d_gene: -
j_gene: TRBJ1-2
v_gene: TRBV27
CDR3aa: ASSFNPGGLDEDGYT

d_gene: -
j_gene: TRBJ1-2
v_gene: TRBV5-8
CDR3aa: ASSPRMDDYGYT

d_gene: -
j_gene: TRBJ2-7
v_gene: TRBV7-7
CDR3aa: ASSPQPPRQLSYEQY

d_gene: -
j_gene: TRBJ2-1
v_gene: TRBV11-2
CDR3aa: ASSNPRGGQLINEQF

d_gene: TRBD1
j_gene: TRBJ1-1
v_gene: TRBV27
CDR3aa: ASSKLTGDTEAF

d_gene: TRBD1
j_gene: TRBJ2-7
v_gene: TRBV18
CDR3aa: ASSARDSSYEQY

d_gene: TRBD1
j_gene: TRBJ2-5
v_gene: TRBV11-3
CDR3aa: ASSLGRTGGSVETQY

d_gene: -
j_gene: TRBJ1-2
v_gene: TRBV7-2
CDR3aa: ASSPSSLGYT

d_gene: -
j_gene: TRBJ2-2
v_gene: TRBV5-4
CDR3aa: ASSFRRTGELF

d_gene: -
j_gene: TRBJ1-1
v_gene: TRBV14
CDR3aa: ASSQGRDFLAF

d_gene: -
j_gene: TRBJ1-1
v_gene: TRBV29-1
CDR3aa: SGFRGRENGMNTEAF

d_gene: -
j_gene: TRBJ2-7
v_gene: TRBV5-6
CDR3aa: ASSLGIYEQY

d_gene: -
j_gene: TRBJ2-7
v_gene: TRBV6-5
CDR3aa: ASSYRGAGPYEQY

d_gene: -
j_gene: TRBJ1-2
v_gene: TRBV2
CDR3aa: ASSERGFDYGYT

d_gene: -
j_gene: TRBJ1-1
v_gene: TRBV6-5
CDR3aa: ASSLRTEQSTEAF

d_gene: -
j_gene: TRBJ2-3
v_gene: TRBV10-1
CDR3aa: ASSISTDTQY

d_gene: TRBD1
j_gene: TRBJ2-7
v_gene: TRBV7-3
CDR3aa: ASSQQGQGFYEQY

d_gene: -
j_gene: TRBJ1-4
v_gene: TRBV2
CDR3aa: ASSLQGTNEKLF

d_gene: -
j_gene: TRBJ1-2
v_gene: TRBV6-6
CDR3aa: ASSRDQANYGYT

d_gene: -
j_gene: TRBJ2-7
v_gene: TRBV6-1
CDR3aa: ASMTAPYEQY

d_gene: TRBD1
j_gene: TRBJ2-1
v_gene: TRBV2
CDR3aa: ASTEGAGLYNEQF

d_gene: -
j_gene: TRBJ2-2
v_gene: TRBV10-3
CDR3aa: AINGESNTGELF

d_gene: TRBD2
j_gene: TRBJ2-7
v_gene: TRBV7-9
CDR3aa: ASSLELAGDGSYEQY

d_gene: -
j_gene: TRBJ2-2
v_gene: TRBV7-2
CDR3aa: ASSPRGEGSTGELF

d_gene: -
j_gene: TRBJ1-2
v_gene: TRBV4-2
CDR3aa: ASSPQATNYGYT

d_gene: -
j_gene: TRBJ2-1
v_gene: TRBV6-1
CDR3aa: ASLTGQGGYNEQF

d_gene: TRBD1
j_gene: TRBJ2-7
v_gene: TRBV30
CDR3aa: AWSRQGRPYEQY

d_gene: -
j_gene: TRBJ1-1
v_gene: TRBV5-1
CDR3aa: ASSLVQRMNTEAF

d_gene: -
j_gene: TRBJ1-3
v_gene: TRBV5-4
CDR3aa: ATRQDFSGNTIY

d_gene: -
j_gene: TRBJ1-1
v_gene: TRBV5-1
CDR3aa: ASSLATGNTEAF

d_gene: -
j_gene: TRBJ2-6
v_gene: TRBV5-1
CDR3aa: ASSLGAAGANVLT

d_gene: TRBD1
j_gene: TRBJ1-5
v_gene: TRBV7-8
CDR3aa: ASSQRKQGAYNQPQH

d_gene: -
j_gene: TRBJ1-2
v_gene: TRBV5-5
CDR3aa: ASSLTVVPNYGYT

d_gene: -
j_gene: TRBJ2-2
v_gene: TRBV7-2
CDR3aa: ASSRLNTGELF

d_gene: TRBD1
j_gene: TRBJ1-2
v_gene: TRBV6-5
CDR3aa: ASSRSTGGNYGYT

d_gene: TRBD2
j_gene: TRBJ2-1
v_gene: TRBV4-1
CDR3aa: ASSLPGLAGNEQF

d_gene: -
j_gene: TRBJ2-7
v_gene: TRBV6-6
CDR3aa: ASRGKTVYEQY

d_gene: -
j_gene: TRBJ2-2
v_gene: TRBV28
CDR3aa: ASSFRRGNGPGELF

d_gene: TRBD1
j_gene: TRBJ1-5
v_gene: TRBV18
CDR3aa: ASSPQTGGSQPQH

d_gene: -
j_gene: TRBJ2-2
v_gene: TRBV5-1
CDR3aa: ASSLADGVGELF

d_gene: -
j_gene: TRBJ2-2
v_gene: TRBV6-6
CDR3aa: ASSTQGFVGELF

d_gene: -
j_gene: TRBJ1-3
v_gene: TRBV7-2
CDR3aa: ASSSRGGTGNTIY

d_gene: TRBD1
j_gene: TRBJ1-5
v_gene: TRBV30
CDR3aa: AWGEKNRGFQPQH